These T cell receptor beta chains were read from a single sample in a study of shared clonotypes between healthy human individuals. Generated by immunoSEQ multiplex PCR, the TCRdb table keeps only in-frame clones and is missing some. Found here are some 1,100,000 clones, around 78% of them singletons; the top ten hold 0.52%. The sequenced material came from memory CD4+ T cells from PBMCs. All receptors come from a man between 18 and 35 years old in good health. Some clones in this sample may be carry-over from other donors' samples. Each CDR3 is given with its conserved first and last residue. Fields, in order: D gene, clone size, J gene, V gene, CDR3 protein, CDR3 DNA. The D gene is left open where the match is weak. Only some rows state a clone size, as once, few, many or a class for expanded clones.

NA	NA	TRBJ2-7	TRBV28	CASSPLAVLSYEQYF	TGTGCCAGCAGTCCGTTAGCAGTCCTCTCCTACGAGCAGTACTTC
NA	NA	TRBJ2-7	TRBV5-1	CASSLEGRLGHEQYF	TGCGCCAGCAGCTTGGAAGGCAGGTTGGGCCACGAGCAGTACTTC
NA	NA	TRBJ1-5	TRBV27	CASSLTGYSNQPQHF	TGTGCCAGCAGCTTGACGGGTTATAGCAATCAGCCCCAGCATTTT
TRBD2	NA	TRBJ2-5	TRBV6-1	CASRRLAGETQYF	TGTGCCAGCCGAAGACTAGCGGGAGAGACCCAGTACTTC
NA	NA	TRBJ2-3	TRBV7-3	CASSSGTSSTDTQYF	TGTGCCAGCAGCTCCGGGACTTCAAGCACAGATACGCAGTATTTT
TRBD2	once	TRBJ2-5	TRBV7-2	CASSVLASSETQYF	TGTGCCAGCAGCGTACTAGCGAGTAGCGAGACCCAGTACTTC
TRBD2	NA	TRBJ2-2	TRBV9	CASSPRTSGIANTGELFF	TGTGCCAGCAGCCCGCGGACTAGCGGGATAGCGAACACCGGGGAGCTGTTTTTT
TRBD1	NA	TRBJ1-4	TRBV28	CASSSVGTGGAKSEKLFF	TGTGCCAGCAGTTCCGTGGGGACAGGGGGCGCAAAGAGTGAAAAACTGTTTTTT
NA	NA	TRBJ1-3	TRBV11-2	CASSLGLGNTIYF	TGTGCCAGCAGCTTAGGGCTAGGAAACACCATATATTTT
NA	NA	TRBJ2-2	TRBV7-2	CATYRVLTGELFF	TGTGCCACCTACAGAGTACTCACCGGGGAGCTGTTTTTT
NA	few	TRBJ1-5	TRBV30	CAWSAPYSNQPQHF	TGTGCCTGGAGTGCGCCCTATAGCAATCAGCCCCAGCATTTT
TRBD2	NA	TRBJ2-1	TRBV18	CASSNSAGGWMYNEQFF	TGTGCCAGCTCGAATTCAGCGGGAGGTTGGATGTACAATGAGCAGTTCTTC
NA	NA	TRBJ2-2	TRBV11-2	CASSFTNTGELFF	TGTGCCAGCAGCTTTACGAACACCGGGGAGCTGTTTTTT
NA	few	TRBJ1-5	TRBV6-1	CASSPLMIGNQPQHF	TGTGCCAGCAGCCCCCTTATGATCGGGAATCAGCCCCAGCATTTT
NA	NA	TRBJ1-2	TRBV30	CAWSSGGGGYTF	TGTGCCTGGAGTAGTGGAGGGGGTGGCTACACCTTC
NA	NA	TRBJ1-5	TRBV7-2	CASSLAVLNQPQHF	TGTGCCAGCAGCTTAGCGGTCCTCAATCAGCCCCAGCATTTT
NA	NA	TRBJ1-2	TRBV4-3	CASSQDEQGLYGYTF	TGCGCCAGCAGCCAAGATGAGCAGGGCTTGTATGGCTACACCTTC
NA	once	TRBJ2-7	TRBV27	CASSRGYEQYF	TGTGCCAGCAGTCGAGGATACGAGCAGTACTTC
TRBD1	NA	TRBJ2-1	TRBV5-1	CASSRQGASGYEQFF	TGCGCCAGCAGCCGACAGGGGGCTTCCGGTTATGAGCAGTTCTTC
TRBD2	NA	TRBJ2-2	TRBV7-2	CASVLTSGANTGELFF	TGTGCCAGCGTCCTGACTAGCGGGGCGAACACCGGGGAGCTGTTTTTT
TRBD1	NA	TRBJ2-3	TRBV5-1	CASSWDRGPSTSTDTQYF	TGCGCCAGCAGCTGGGACAGGGGCCCTTCGACTAGCACAGATACGCAGTATTTT
NA	once	TRBJ2-7	TRBV4-3	CASSQKIHSPYEQYF	TGCGCCAGCAGCCAAAAAATACACAGCCCCTACGAGCAGTACTTC
TRBD1	NA	TRBJ1-2	TRBV5-8	CASSYGQAAYGYTF	TGTGCCAGCAGCTACGGACAGGCCGCTTATGGCTACACCTTC
NA	NA	TRBJ2-5	TRBV11-2	CASSQELTGQETQYF	TGTGCCAGCAGCCAGGAATTGACGGGACAAGAGACCCAGTACTTC
TRBD1	NA	TRBJ2-1	TRBV5-1	CASSLAPPGQGAIEQFF	TGCGCCAGCAGCTTGGCTCCGCCAGGACAGGGGGCTATTGAGCAGTTCTTC
NA	NA	TRBJ2-2	TRBV6-6	CASFDRRNTGELFF	TGTGCCAGCTTCGACAGGAGGAACACCGGGGAGCTGTTTTTT
TRBD1	NA	TRBJ2-7	TRBV9	CASSPVPNRGYEQYF	TGTGCCAGCAGCCCCGTCCCAAACAGGGGCTACGAGCAGTACTTC
NA	NA	TRBJ2-7	TRBV6-6	CASSSPTEVGQYF	TGTGCCAGCAGTTCCCCTACGGAGGTCGGGCAGTACTTC
NA	NA	TRBJ1-1	TRBV5-1	CASSLGQNEAFF	TGCGCCAGCAGCTTGGGGCAGAATGAAGCTTTCTTT
TRBD1	NA	TRBJ2-1	TRBV5-1	CASSYTTGGIYNEQFF	TGCGCCAGCAGCTATACTACAGGGGGCATCTACAATGAGCAGTTCTTC
NA	once	TRBJ1-1	TRBV5-1	CASSFSQAGETEAFF	TGCGCCAGCAGCTTTTCCCAGGCCGGGGAGACTGAAGCTTTCTTT
TRBD2	once	TRBJ2-7	TRBV2	CASSIAGGRYEQYF	TGTGCCAGCTCTATAGCGGGAGGAAGGTACGAGCAGTACTTC
NA	NA	TRBJ1-1	TRBV5-1	CASSLQGTEAFF	TGCGCCAGCAGCTTACAGGGCACTGAAGCTTTCTTT
NA	NA	TRBJ2-7	TRBV7-8	CASSLVRGSYEQYF	TGTGCCAGCAGCTTAGTTCGGGGCTCCTACGAGCAGTACTTC
NA	NA	TRBJ1-5	TRBV7-9	CASSYGHSNQPQHF	TGTGCCAGCAGCTACGGACACTCCAATCAGCCCCAGCATTTT
NA	few	TRBJ2-1	TRBV6-4	CASSDSGSRFDIDEQFF	TGTGCCAGCAGTGACTCTGGATCCCGCTTCGATATAGATGAGCAGTTCTTC